One and the same sample provided the 8 T cell receptor beta chains below, sequenced in a study of blood T cell repertoires in COVID-19. TCRdb keeps only in-frame clones here, not all; method: immunoSEQ multiplex PCR. The sample carries some 260,000 clones, over 65% recorded once. Sequencing was done on a sample of peripheral blood. These receptors all stem from a woman older than 75 with acute or convalescent COVID-19.

The chain recombines TRBV19 with TRBJ1-2; TRBD1 agrees at 9 bases. Trimming removed 3 bases from V and 0 bases from J; junction bases left unmatched: 11. This CDR3 is 18 amino acids long. CDR1 and CDR2 from the germline V gene are LNHDA and SQIVND (reference sequence). The CDR3 DNA reads as TGTGCCAGTAGTATGACCGGGACAGGGATCCCCTCTAACTATGGCTACACCTTC. It is translated as CASSMTGTGIPSNYGYTF.

The CDR3 nucleotides are TGTGCCATCGGCAGCGGGAGGGCCTACGAGCAGTACTTC. As protein: CAIGSGRAYEQYF. This chain connects TRBV10-3 to TRBJ2-7; the match to TRBD2 covers 10 bases. Germline CDR1 and CDR2: ENHRY and SYGVKD. This CDR3 is 13 amino acids long. After removal of 8 bases from V and 2 bases from J, the junction contained 3 bases not matched to a gene.

This CDR3 is CASSPLEGQGSYEQYF. The DNA for the CDR3 is TGTGCCAGCAGTCCCCTAGAGGGACAAGGAAGCTACGAGCAGTACTTC. V and J are TRBV2 and TRBJ2-7, with D perhaps matching TRBD1 (6 bases). Deletions cut 5 bases from V and 3 bases from J, with 20 bases between. This CDR3 is built from 16 residues. CDR1 SNHLY and CDR2 FYNNEI come from the germline V gene.

The count of this clone is one. V gene TRBV7-9 combines with J gene TRBJ1-2; 7 bases are a match to TRBD1. The CDR3 length is 16 residues. Germline CDR1 and CDR2: SEHNR and FQNEAQ (reference sequence). The V segment lost 5 bases and the J segment 6 bases; nucleotides outside the gene matches: 15. The CDR3 DNA reads as TGTGCCAGCAGCCCTCGGACCTTGGGACAGCCTCATGGCTACACCTTC. It codes for CASSPRTLGQPHGYTF.

In its sample, this clone was seen once. The chain employs TRBV5-1 and TRBJ1-2; 9 positions agree with TRBD1. Unmatched junction bases numbered 4, after V lost 4 bases and J lost 6 bases. In germline, CDR1 is SGHRS, CDR2 YFSETQ. This CDR3 comprises 13 residues. The CDR3 is CASSVGQGHGYTF. CDR3 coding DNA: TGCGCCAGCAGCGTGGGACAGGGCCATGGCTACACCTTC.

This chain joins TRBV10-3 and TRBJ1-4, with D possibly matching TRBD1 (6 bases). Trimming shortened V by 2 bases and J by 0 bases, and 13 bases separated the two germline ends. Germline V gene sequence: CDR1 ENHRY, CDR2 SYGVKD. The CDR3 is 17 amino acids. CDR3 in DNA: TGTGCCATCAGTGAGACCCTGACAGGATCAACTAATGAAAAACTGTTTTTT. Its protein product is CAISETLTGSTNEKLFF.

The chain is built from TRBV6-5 and TRBJ2-3, with TRBD1 matching 8 bases. There are 15 residues in the CDR3. The ends lost 7 bases at V and 5 bases at J; junction bases unmatched: 11. Germline V gene sequence: CDR1 MNHEY, CDR2 SVGAGI. CDR3: CASTSRQGLRDTQYF. The CDR3 bases are TGTGCCAGCACCTCCCGACAGGGGCTTAGAGATACGCAGTATTTT.

This chain joins TRBV5-1 and TRBJ2-3; 10 bases are shared with TRBD2. V shed 1 base and J 2 bases; nucleotides not matched to a gene: 4. Germline lookup yields CDR1 SGHRS and CDR2 YFSETQ. The CDR3 covers 16 residues. Here the CDR3 DNA reads TGCGCCAGCAGCTTGTCACTAGCGGGAAACACAGATACGCAGTATTTT. This gives the protein CASSLSLAGNTDTQYF. Complete variable domain (other parts from reference TRBV5-1 and TRBJ2-3): KAGVTQTPRYLIKTRGQQVTLSCSPISGHRSVSWYQQTPGQGLQFLFEYFSETQRNKGNFPGRFSGRQFSNSRSEMNVSTLELGDSALYLCASSLSLAGNTDTQYFGPGTRLTVL.